The next 21 T cell receptor beta chains were all read from a single sample in a study of persistence of HIV-infected CD4 T cells. This was the immunoSEQ version 4 assay in survey mode. The method was immunoSEQ multiplex PCR; TCRdb's version includes in-frame clones alone and lacks a portion of them. The data show approximately 65,000 clones, with about four fifths seen just once and 1.5% to 2% held by the top ten. These receptors' antigens are unknown. Cells were stimulated with overlapping HIV-1 Gag 15-mer peptides. Memory cells lacking CD40L and CD69 with high CD45RO were sorted. The sample consisted of CD4+ T cells sorted from PBMCs after roughly 18-hour stimulation, taken from a patient who received antiretroviral therapy. The receptors were gathered from an adult man with HIV who was CMV-seropositive.

This chain uses TRBV4-2 with TRBJ2-7; D not certain. Trimming removed 1 base at V and 1 base at J, with 5 bases between. The CDR3 totals 13 residues. Germline V lookup: CDR1 LGHNA, CDR2 YNFKEQ. In nucleotides, the CDR3 is TGTGCCAGCAGCCAAGCCGGTTCCTACGAGCAGTACTTC. Protein: CASSQAGSYEQYF.

The chain combines TRBV7-3 with TRBJ1-2; 8 bases line up with TRBD1. Germline loops: CDR1 SGHTA, CDR2 FQGTGA. The CDR3 is made up of 14 amino acids. V was clipped by 5 bases and J by 4 bases; unmatched bases: 6. The CDR3 protein is CASSAGQGSYGYTF. The CDR3 bases are TGTGCCAGCAGCGCCGGACAGGGAAGCTATGGCTACACCTTC.

CDR3 DNA sequence: TGTGCCAGTAACCTACGGGGTATAGGTGGCTACACCTTC. Translation gives CASNLRGIGGYTF. The chain links TRBV19 to TRBJ1-2; D not resolved. With 7 bases removed from V and 7 bases from J, the gap between germline ends came to 16 bases. Germline CDR1 and CDR2: LNHDA and SQIVND (reference sequence). The CDR3 has 13 amino acids.

The chain combines TRBV6-1 with TRBJ1-1; a weak D match, TRBD1 (5 bases). The V and J ends lost 6 bases and 5 bases respectively, with 16 bases between them. The CDR3 totals 14 residues. Per the germline V gene, CDR1 is MNHNS and CDR2 is SASEGT. The CDR3 sequence is CASSLSGGRTEAFF. CDR3 in DNA: TGTGCCAGCAGCTTGAGCGGGGGGAGAACTGAAGCTTTCTTT.

The chain couples TRBV6-6 to TRBJ1-5, with D perhaps TRBD1 (5 bases). The CDR3 spans 14 residues. Germline lookup yields CDR1 MNHNY and CDR2 SVGAGI (reference sequence). Trimming shortened V by 2 bases and J by 6 bases, and 11 bases separated the two germline ends. The CDR3 spells CASSYGGSGQPQHF. CDR3 nucleotide sequence: TGTGCCAGCAGTTACGGGGGATCGGGTCAGCCCCAGCATTTT.

In this sample, this clone turned up a few times. The V and J genes are TRBV4-2 and TRBJ2-1; TRBD1 aligns across 11 bases. Germline V gene sequence: CDR1 LGHNA, CDR2 YNFKEQ. V shed 6 bases, J shed 5 bases, and the junction held 6 bases outside the gene matches. The CDR3 is 15 amino acids. CDR3 nucleotide sequence: TGTGCCAGCAGTTACGGACAGGGGGCCGACAATGAGCAGTTCTTC. This gives the protein CASSYGQGADNEQFF.

This chain uses TRBV4-1 with TRBJ2-5, with D perhaps matching TRBD1 (5 bases). Germline V CDR1 and CDR2: MGHRA, YSYEKL. Deletions cut 1 base from V and 1 base from J, with 13 bases between. This CDR3 has 16 amino acids. The DNA for the CDR3 is TGCGCCAGCAGCCAAGGGTCTGGGGCAGGCCAAGAGACCCAGTACTTC. Amino acids: CASSQGSGAGQETQYF.

The chain employs TRBV18 and TRBJ1-2; no clear D gene. The CDR3 is 15 residues long. The V and J ends lost 2 bases and 4 bases respectively, with 14 bases between them. Looked up from germline, CDR1 is KGHSH and CDR2 is LQKENI. The CDR3 protein is CASSPGAGKLYGYTF. The CDR3 DNA sequence: TGTGCCAGCTCACCAGGAGCGGGGAAACTCTATGGCTACACCTTC.

The J gene is TRBJ1-5, the V gene TRBV2; D is undetermined. Germline CDR1 SNHLY, CDR2 FYNNEI. Trimming stripped 2 bases from V and 5 bases from J, with 7 bases between. The CDR3 runs 13 residues. The chain's CDR3 is CASSERHHQPQHF. Written as DNA, the CDR3 is TGTGCCAGCAGTGAAAGGCACCATCAGCCCCAGCATTTT.

The gene calls are TRBV7-9 and TRBJ2-7, with 7 positions matching TRBD1. CDR3 length: 15 amino acids. Germline assignment: CDR1 SEHNR and CDR2 FQNEAQ (reference sequence). After removal of 6 bases from V and 1 base from J, the junction contained 9 bases not matched to a gene. DNA of the CDR3: TGTGCCAGCAGTCGGGACAGTAATCCTTCCTACGAGCAGTACTTC. Amino acid sequence: CASSRDSNPSYEQYF. The complete variable domain, with remaining parts taken from reference TRBV7-9 and TRBJ2-7, reads DTGVSQNPRHKITKRGQNVTFRCDPISEHNRLYWYRQTLGQGPEFLTYFQNEAQLEKSRLLSDRFSAERPKGSFSTLEIQRTEQGDSAMYLCASSRDSNPSYEQYFGPGTRLTVT.

This clone has a single count. This chain links TRBV28 with TRBJ2-5, with 9 bases lining up with TRBD1. Germline V CDR1 and CDR2: MDHEN, SYDVKM. The junction had 12 bases not matched to a gene; V was cut back by 3 bases and J by 4 bases. This CDR3 is built from 17 residues. The CDR3: CASSLPGQGSLGETQYF. The DNA of the CDR3 is TGTGCCAGCAGTTTGCCGGGACAGGGAAGCCTCGGAGAGACCCAGTACTTC.

This clone was recorded once. The chain combines TRBV5-1 with TRBJ2-2; no firm D call. Germline CDR1 and CDR2: SGHRS and YFSETQ. The CDR3 covers 15 residues. V shed 0 bases and J shed 5 bases, with 11 bases lying between them. The CDR3 reads CASSLGGSRTGELFF. The DNA of the CDR3 is TGCGCCAGCAGCTTGGGTGGGTCGAGGACCGGGGAGCTGTTTTTT.

This clone appeared a single time. V gene TRBV28 combines with J gene TRBJ1-1; TRBD1 is a possible D gene (5 bases). The V end lost 7 bases, the J end lost 4 bases, and 13 bases lay between the germline ends. Germline CDR1 reads MDHEN; CDR2 reads SYDVKM. This CDR3 has 13 residues. CDR3 sequence (DNA): TGTGCCAGCACCCATCCCGGGGGCACTGAAGCTTTCTTT. It specifies CASTHPGGTEAFF.

In this sample, this clone turned up a few times. The chain joins TRBV7-9 to TRBJ1-1; maybe TRBD1 (6 bases). The CDR3 is 14 residues long. The V and J ends lost 5 bases and 1 base respectively, with 11 bases between them. Per germline, CDR1 SEHNR and CDR2 FQNEAQ (reference sequence). CDR3 residues: CASSLGTQNTEAFF. The CDR3 DNA reads as TGTGCCAGCAGCCTAGGGACACAGAACACTGAAGCTTTCTTT.

A few counts support this clone. The V gene is TRBV4-2, the J gene TRBJ1-1, with 8 bases that match TRBD1. This CDR3 is 17 amino acids long. With V trimmed by 0 bases and J by 4 bases, 10 bases remained unmatched. Per the germline V gene, CDR1 is LGHNA and CDR2 is YNFKEQ. The CDR3 coding sequence is TGTGCCAGCAGCCAAGATGGTCCAGGGGGCGTCGGCACTGAAGCTTTCTTT. Its protein product is CASSQDGPGGVGTEAFF.

The chain links TRBV3-1 (or the pseudogene TRBV3-2) to TRBJ1-2; D is perhaps TRBD1 (6 bases). Germline CDR1 reads LGHDT; CDR2 reads YNNKEL (reference sequence). The CDR3 spans 15 residues. Trimming stripped 5 bases from V and 8 bases from J, with 21 bases between. As DNA, the CDR3 is TGTGCCAGCAGCTCATCTACAGGGAATAGTATGGGCTACACCTTC. It yields the protein CASSSSTGNSMGYTF.

The chain has TRBV6-5 and TRBJ1-1; D gene uncertain. V was pared by 7 bases and J by 5 bases, with 17 bases between. The CDR3 length is 14 residues. The V gene's germline CDR1 is MNHEY and CDR2 SVGAGI. CDR3 sequence reads: CASKLVRARTEAFF. For the CDR3, the DNA is TGTGCCAGCAAGCTGGTGCGGGCCAGAACTGAAGCTTTCTTT.

The chain is built from TRBV4-2 and TRBJ2-4; TRBD2 matches 11 bases. Germline V lookup: CDR1 LGHNA, CDR2 YNFKEQ. Losses at the gene ends were 1 base for V and 5 bases for J; bases not matched to a gene: 4. The CDR3 loop spans 16 amino acids. CDR3 amino acids: CASSQGTSGGQNIQYF. CDR3 in DNA: TGTGCCAGCAGCCAAGGAACTAGCGGGGGCCAAAACATTCAGTACTTC.

The rearrangement uses TRBV6-5 and TRBJ2-3; 7 bases fit TRBD2. The CDR3 spans 15 residues. The V segment lost 6 bases and the J segment 5 bases; nucleotides outside the gene matches: 11. Germline loops: CDR1 MNHEY, CDR2 SVGAGI. In DNA form, the CDR3 reads TGTGCCAGCAGCCTCTTATCGGGGGGTGGAGATACGCAGTATTTT. Translating it yields CASSLLSGGGDTQYF.

This clone is a singleton in its sample. The V and J genes are TRBV9 and TRBJ2-2, with 7 bases matching TRBD2. The CDR3 totals 15 residues. Germline trimming cut 4 bases from V and 5 bases from J; bases unmatched to any gene: 8. Per the germline V gene, CDR1 is SGDLS and CDR2 is YYNGEE. The CDR3 DNA reads TGTGCCAGCAGCCGGGCACGGGGGGAAACCGGGGAGCTGTTTTTT. Encoded protein: CASSRARGETGELFF.

The chain recombines TRBV5-1 with TRBJ2-3, with 7 bases lining up with TRBD1. This CDR3 is 14 amino acids long. CDR1 is SGHRS and CDR2 is YFSETQ in the germline V gene. Germline trimming cut 7 bases from V and 0 bases from J; bases unmatched to any gene: 5. CDR3: CASGKGQSTDTQYF. The DNA for the CDR3 is TGCGCCAGCGGCAAGGGACAGAGCACAGATACGCAGTATTTT. Full variable domain (outside the CDR3, taken from reference TRBV5-1 and TRBJ2-3): KAGVTQTPRYLIKTRGQQVTLSCSPISGHRSVSWYQQTPGQGLQFLFEYFSETQRNKGNFPGRFSGRQFSNSRSEMNVSTLELGDSALYLCASGKGQSTDTQYFGPGTRLTVL.